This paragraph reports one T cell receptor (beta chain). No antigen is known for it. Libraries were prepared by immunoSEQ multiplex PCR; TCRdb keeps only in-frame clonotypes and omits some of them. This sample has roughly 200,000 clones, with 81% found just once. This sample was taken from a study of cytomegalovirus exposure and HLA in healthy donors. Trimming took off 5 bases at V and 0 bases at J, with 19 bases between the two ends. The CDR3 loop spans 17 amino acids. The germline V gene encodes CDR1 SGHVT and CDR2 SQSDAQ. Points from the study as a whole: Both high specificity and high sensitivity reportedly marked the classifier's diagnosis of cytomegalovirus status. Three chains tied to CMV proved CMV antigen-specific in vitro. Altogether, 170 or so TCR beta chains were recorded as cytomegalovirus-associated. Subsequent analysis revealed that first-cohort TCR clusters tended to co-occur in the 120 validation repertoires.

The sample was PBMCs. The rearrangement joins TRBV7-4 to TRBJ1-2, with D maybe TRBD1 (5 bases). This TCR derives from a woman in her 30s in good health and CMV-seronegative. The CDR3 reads CASSLRDSPRANYGYTF. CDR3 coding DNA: TGTGCCAGCAGCCTGAGGGACTCTCCTCGAGCTAACTATGGCTACACCTTC.